The 28 T cell receptor beta chains given below trace back to one sample, sequenced in a study of blood T cell repertoires in COVID-19. Profiling relied on immunoSEQ multiplex PCR, and the TCRdb table lists in-frame clones only, not all of them. The table has almost 400,000 clones, under 90% seen once. The sequenced sample was PBMCs or T cells enriched from blood (not recorded which). The receptors were sampled from a woman aged 30 to 39 who had recovered from COVID-19.

The CDR3 here is CASSKVRLAFYEQYF. CDR3 nucleotide sequence: TGTGCCAGCAGCAAAGTCAGACTAGCCTTCTACGAGCAGTACTTC. This chain joins TRBV21-1 and TRBJ2-7; TRBD2 reflects the table's D call only, with no check against the DNA. TRBV21-1 is labeled a pseudogene. The CDR3 spans 15 residues.

V and J are TRBV6-5 and TRBJ1-2; D may be TRBD1 (6 bases). Looked up from germline, CDR1 is MNHEY and CDR2 is SVGAGI. V was trimmed by 2 bases and J by 6 bases, leaving 16 bases between them. The CDR3 spans 15 residues. Here the CDR3 DNA reads TGTGCCAGCAGTTACCTTCGGGGGGCCCACAATGGCTACACCTTC. Its protein is CASSYLRGAHNGYTF.

The chain is built from TRBV28 and TRBJ1-1, with 12 bases aligning to TRBD1. Germline lookup yields CDR1 MDHEN and CDR2 SYDVKM. V was clipped by 6 bases and J by 1 base; unmatched bases: 3. CDR3 length: 15 residues. Here the CDR3 DNA reads TGTGCCAGCAGGGGGGACAGGGGGCAGAACACTGAAGCTTTCTTT. Its translation: CASRGDRGQNTEAFF.

This clone was seen only once. The chain couples TRBV5-6 to TRBJ1-1, with a weak D call TRBD1 (5 bases). There are 17 residues in the CDR3. CDR1 SGHDT and CDR2 YYEEEE come from the germline V gene. Trimming shortened V by 4 bases and J by 0 bases, and 19 bases separated the two germline ends. The chain's CDR3 is CASSQDRLEPMNTEAFF. The CDR3 nucleotides read TGTGCCAGCAGCCAAGACAGACTTGAGCCAATGAACACTGAAGCTTTCTTT.

The V gene is TRBV11-3, the J gene TRBJ2-5; 10 positions agree with TRBD2. The V segment lost 5 bases and the J segment 5 bases; nucleotides outside the gene matches: 8. The germline V gene encodes CDR1 SGHNT and CDR2 YENEEA. This CDR3 spans 15 amino acids. The CDR3 nucleotides are TGTGCCAGCAGCCACTCTAGCGGGAGCGGGGAGACCCAGTACTTC. This encodes CASSHSSGSGETQYF.

The chain joins TRBV11-2 to TRBJ2-1; D perhaps matches TRBD1 (6 bases). The CDR3 is 15 residues long. The V end lost 5 bases, the J end lost 2 bases, and 13 bases lay between the germline ends. The V gene's germline CDR1 is SGHAT and CDR2 FQNNGV. The CDR3 DNA follows: TGTGCCAGCAGCCGAGGTTGGGGGCCCTACAATGAGCAGTTCTTC. This encodes CASSRGWGPYNEQFF.

The gene calls are TRBV18 and TRBJ1-2, with TRBD1 matching 8 bases. The CDR3 has 16 residues. J gave up 1 base and V 4 bases, and 8 bases lay outside the gene matches. Germline assignment: CDR1 KGHSH and CDR2 LQKENI. CDR3 region: CASSQPATGGNYGYTF. The CDR3 coding sequence is TGTGCCAGCTCACAACCGGCAACAGGGGGTAACTATGGCTACACCTTC.

This rearrangement joins TRBV18 to TRBJ2-3, with D hard to call. Germline CDR1 and CDR2: KGHSH and LQKENI. The CDR3 sequence is 12 residues long. Trimming left V 3 bases short and J 4 bases short, with 5 bases between. The CDR3 nucleotides are TGTGCCAGCTCACCCAATCCAGATACGCAGTATTTT. This codes for CASSPNPDTQYF.

V and J are TRBV30 and TRBJ1-1; TRBD1 matches at 10 bases. J was trimmed by 11 bases and V by 1 base; bases with no gene match: 13. CDR3 length: 15 amino acids. Germline assignment: CDR1 GTSNPN and CDR2 SVGIG (reference sequence). CDR3 amino acids: CAWSGTGGPTVGAFF. CDR3 sequence (DNA): TGTGCCTGGAGTGGGACAGGGGGACCTACCGTAGGTGCTTTCTTT.

The chain joins TRBV6-5 to TRBJ1-5; D gene unclear. The CDR3 consists of 13 residues. Germline V gives CDR1 MNHEY, CDR2 SVGAGI. The V end lost 6 bases, the J end lost 1 base, and 7 bases lay between the germline ends. The CDR3 DNA reads as TGTGCCAGCAGCACTAGAAGCAATCAGCCCCAGCATTTT. It encodes CASSTRSNQPQHF.

The J gene is TRBJ1-6, the V gene TRBV30, with 8 bases lining up with TRBD1. This CDR3 is built from 15 residues. The germline CDR1 and CDR2 sequences are GTSNPN and SVGIG (reference sequence). J gave up 5 bases and V 3 bases, and 6 bases lay outside the gene matches. This CDR3 is CAWRAKQGDNSPLHF. Written as DNA, the CDR3 is TGTGCCTGGAGGGCAAAACAGGGGGATAATTCACCCCTCCACTTT.

The gene calls are TRBV4-3 and TRBJ1-3, with a tentative D call TRBD1 (6 bases). The germline CDR1 and CDR2 sequences are LGHNA and YSLEER. V was cut by 2 bases and J by 2 bases, with 13 bases left in between. CDR3 length: 16 amino acids. CDR3 loop: CASSQKPTGTGNTIYF. In DNA form, the CDR3 reads TGCGCCAGCAGCCAAAAACCGACAGGTACTGGAAACACCATATATTTT.

This clone was observed a handful of times. CDR3 nucleotide sequence: TGTGCCAGCAGTTGGCCAGGGCGCGGCACTGAAGCTTTCTTT. Protein: CASSWPGRGTEAFF. The V gene is TRBV28, the J gene TRBJ1-1; a possible D gene is TRBD1 (5 bases). This CDR3 has 14 residues. Trimming removed 4 bases at V and 4 bases at J, with 13 bases between. The germline V gene encodes CDR1 MDHEN and CDR2 SYDVKM.

This chain uses TRBV7-9 with TRBJ1-4, with 7 bases identical to TRBD1. Looked up from germline, CDR1 is SEHNR and CDR2 is FQNEAQ (reference sequence). This CDR3 has 15 residues. V shed 4 bases and J 3 bases; nucleotides not matched to a gene: 5. The CDR3 loop reads CASSSAGQPNEKLFF. As DNA, the CDR3 is TGTGCCAGCAGCTCGGCGGGACAGCCTAATGAAAAACTGTTTTTT.

The CDR3 region is CASSLMRGQGADTQYF. The CDR3 DNA is TGCGCCAGCAGCTTAATGAGGGGACAGGGGGCAGATACGCAGTATTTT. The chain recombines TRBV5-1 with TRBJ2-3; 11 positions match TRBD1. Trimming took 2 bases from V and 4 from J; bases not matched to a gene: 6. Germline CDR1 and CDR2: SGHRS and YFSETQ. The CDR3 length is 16 residues. Full variable domain (rest looked up from reference TRBV5-1 and TRBJ2-3): KAGVTQTPRYLIKTRGQQVTLSCSPISGHRSVSWYQQTPGQGLQFLFEYFSETQRNKGNFPGRFSGRQFSNSRSEMNVSTLELGDSALYLCASSLMRGQGADTQYFGPGTRLTVL.

The chain employs TRBV28 and TRBJ2-7, with 8 nucleotides matching TRBD1. In germline, CDR1 is MDHEN, CDR2 SYDVKM. The ends lost 4 bases at V and 4 bases at J; junction bases unmatched: 9. The CDR3 runs 15 residues. The CDR3 loop is CASSSPRTGRYEQYF. As DNA, the CDR3 is TGTGCCAGCAGTTCTCCCCGGACAGGGAGATACGAGCAGTACTTC.

The rearrangement links TRBV15 to TRBJ1-6; 7 nucleotides match TRBD1. The CDR3 is made up of 15 amino acids. Germline V gene sequence: CDR1 LNHNV, CDR2 YYDKDF (reference sequence). Germline trimming cut 3 bases from V and 3 bases from J; bases unmatched to any gene: 2. The DNA of the CDR3 is TGTGCCACCAGCAGCAGGGGGTTCTATAATTCACCCCTCCACTTT. It codes for CATSSRGFYNSPLHF.

The chain recombines TRBV5-8 with TRBJ1-2; TRBD1 agrees at 7 bases. The V and J ends lost 1 base and 4 bases, in that order; junction bases with no gene match: 10. CDR1 and CDR2 (germline): SGHTS, YDEGEE. The CDR3 has 16 amino acids. The CDR3 DNA reads as TGTGCCAGCAGCTTGTGGTCTGGCAGGGGGGTCTATGGCTACACCTTC. It codes for CASSLWSGRGVYGYTF.

This clone occurred once. The chain joins TRBV7-3 to TRBJ2-3, with TRBD1 matching over 9 bases. CDR1 SGHTA and CDR2 FQGTGA come from the germline V gene. The V and J ends lost 8 bases and 3 bases, in that order; junction bases with no gene match: 9. This CDR3 has 15 amino acids. The chain's CDR3 is CASARTGALTDTQYF. The CDR3 coding sequence is TGTGCCAGCGCCCGGACAGGGGCCCTGACAGATACGCAGTATTTT.

The CDR3 bases are TGTGCCAGCAGCTTGTATAGCGGGGTCACAGATACGCAGTATTTT. Translating gives CASSLYSGVTDTQYF. The genes are TRBV5-6 and TRBJ2-3; 8 bases are shared with TRBD2. This CDR3 region has 15 residues. Germline CDR1 SGHDT, CDR2 YYEEEE. The junction had 3 bases not matched to a gene; V was cut back by 1 base and J by 2 bases.

The chain uses TRBV29-1 and TRBJ2-1; TRBD2 might be the D (7 bases). Germline-derived CDR1 and CDR2 are SQVTM and ANQGSEA. V gave up 8 bases and J gave up 6 bases, with 20 bases separating them. CDR3 length: 14 amino acids. The CDR3 region has the DNA TGCAGCACCCTGGGGGGGGCGATCCCCAATGAGCAGTTCTTC. This gives the protein CSTLGGAIPNEQFF.

The genes are TRBV21-1 and TRBJ1-2; the D call TRBD1 from the table was never checked on the DNA. TRBV21-1 is annotated as a pseudogene. The CDR3 contains 16 residues. CDR3 region: CASSSGKGQLNYGYTF. The CDR3, as DNA: TGTGCCAGCAGCAGCGGCAAAGGACAGCTTAACTATGGCTACACCTTC.

The chain has TRBV11-2 and TRBJ1-6, with TRBD1 identical over 7 bases. The CDR3 loop spans 16 amino acids. CDR1 is SGHAT, CDR2 FQNNGV, per germline. V trimming: 6 bases; J trimming: 4 bases; junction bases outside the gene matches: 9. Here the CDR3 DNA reads TGTGCCAGCAGATCCCTCGGGACAGCTTATAATTCACCCCTCCACTTT. Protein product: CASRSLGTAYNSPLHF.

The CDR3 sequence: CASSLVVGSYEQYF. The CDR3, as DNA: TGCGCCAGCAGCTTGGTTGTCGGCTCCTACGAGCAGTACTTC. The J gene is TRBJ2-7, the V gene TRBV5-1; D is undetermined. V was pared by 0 bases and J by 0 bases, with 7 bases between. This CDR3 is built from 14 residues. Germline lookup yields CDR1 SGHRS and CDR2 YFSETQ.

J is TRBJ2-1 and V is TRBV24-1; 7 bases match TRBD1. Germline trimming cut 8 bases from V and 5 bases from J; bases unmatched to any gene: 5. Germline V gene lookup returns CDR1 KGHDR and CDR2 SFDVKD. The CDR3 has 13 amino acids. The CDR3 DNA reads TGTGCCACCATGGGGGACAGAAACAATGAGCAGTTCTTC. Translation: CATMGDRNNEQFF.

This chain links TRBV18 with TRBJ1-2, with 8 bases that match TRBD1. V lost 1 base and J lost 5; bases outside the gene matches: 3. From germline, CDR1 is KGHSH and CDR2 LQKENI. The CDR3 totals 14 residues. CDR3 in DNA: TGTGCCAGCTCACCACTTGGGACAGGATATGGCTACACCTTC. Its protein product is CASSPLGTGYGYTF.

The J gene is TRBJ2-3, the V gene TRBV19; 9 nucleotides agree with TRBD2. This CDR3 contains 16 residues. Germline V lookup: CDR1 LNHDA, CDR2 SQIVND (reference sequence). With V trimmed by 2 bases and J by 2 bases, 5 bases remained unmatched. The CDR3 reads CASSILAGSYTDTQYF. Written as DNA, the CDR3 is TGTGCCAGTAGTATACTAGCGGGATCTTACACAGATACGCAGTATTTT. Drawing the rest from reference TRBV19 and TRBJ2-3, the complete variable domain is DGGITQSPKYLFRKEGQNVTLSCEQNLNHDAMYWYRQDPGQGLRLIYYSQIVNDFQKGDIAEGYSVSREKKESFPLTVTSAQKNPTAFYLCASSILAGSYTDTQYFGPGTRLTVL.

This clone was observed a few times. The rearrangement links TRBV4-3 to TRBJ2-5; D remains unclear. The germline V gene has CDR1 LGHNA and CDR2 YSLEER. V was cut by 0 bases and J by 2 bases, with 4 bases left in between. The CDR3 sequence is 13 residues long. The CDR3 loop is CASSQELQETQYF. The CDR3 region has the DNA TGCGCCAGCAGCCAAGAACTACAAGAGACCCAGTACTTC.